Following are 25 T cell receptor beta chains from one sample sequenced in a study of beta chain features in type 1 diabetes. The authors reverse transcribed all of the isolated RNA, so sequencing captured expressed TCRB transcripts. Only in-frame clones appear in the TCRdb table, and some are missing; sequencing was by immunoSEQ multiplex PCR. The table includes some 290,000 clones, around 15% detected once. These TCRs' antigens remain unknown. Study observations and caveats: All four CD4+ subsets of Type 1 diabetes patients contained TCRB CDR3s that were moderately but significantly shorter.

The sequenced sample was naive CD4+ T cells from blood. Receptors originate from a man younger than 40 with type 1 diabetes.

The chain carries TRBV29-1 and TRBJ1-1; tentatively, D is TRBD1 (5 bases). CDR3 length equals 12 residues. Germline CDR1 SQVTM, CDR2 ANQGSEA. Trimming pared 5 bases from V and 0 bases from J, leaving 7 bases between. The CDR3 loop reads CSVRQLNTEAFF. CDR3 nucleotide sequence: TGCAGCGTTCGACAGTTGAACACTGAAGCTTTCTTT.

The genes are TRBV7-3 and TRBJ2-7; D perhaps matches TRBD2 (5 bases). This CDR3 comprises 16 residues. CDR1 and CDR2 (germline): SGHTA, FQGTGA. The V and J ends lost 3 bases and 6 bases respectively, with 21 bases between them. The CDR3 sequence: CASSFNSGILSGEQYF. DNA for the CDR3: TGTGCCAGCAGCTTTAACTCCGGGATCCTAAGTGGCGAGCAGTACTTC.

This clone appeared a few times. The V and J genes are TRBV7-9 and TRBJ1-1; 9 nucleotides match TRBD1. Germline CDR1 is SEHNR and CDR2 is FQNEAQ (reference sequence). V shed 1 base and J 3 bases; nucleotides not matched to a gene: 0. CDR3 length: 14 amino acids. The CDR3 region has the DNA TGTGCCAGCAGCTTAGGGACAGGGGACACTGAAGCTTTCTTT. Protein sequence: CASSLGTGDTEAFF.

This clone showed up just a few times. The chain recombines TRBV19 with TRBJ2-1; D may be TRBD2 (5 bases). CDR1 and CDR2 from the germline V gene are LNHDA and SQIVND (reference sequence). This CDR3 is 12 amino acids long. CDR3 region: CAWERSYNEQFF. The CDR3 DNA reads as TGTGCTTGGGAGAGATCCTACAATGAGCAGTTCTTC.

This clone was picked up a small number of times. The chain links TRBV19 to TRBJ2-1, with D perhaps matching TRBD2 (6 bases). The CDR3 extends over 16 amino acids. Trimming took 7 bases from V and 7 from J, leaving 23 bases between them. The germline CDR1 and CDR2 sequences are LNHDA and SQIVND (reference sequence). The CDR3 DNA reads TGTGCCAGTACATTTGGCGGGGCGGCCCCCTGGAATGAGCAGTTCTTC. This encodes CASTFGGAAPWNEQFF.

The chain links TRBV7-2 to TRBJ2-7, with D maybe TRBD2 (6 bases). Trimming shortened V by 5 bases and J by 5 bases, and 19 bases separated the two germline ends. The CDR3 extends over 15 amino acids. CDR1 and CDR2 (germline): SGHTA, FQGNSA. Here the CDR3 reads CASSPDRDSLNEQYF. The DNA for the CDR3 is TGTGCCAGCAGCCCCGACCGGGACTCCCTAAACGAGCAGTACTTC.

This clone turned up a few times. The chain is built from TRBV2 and TRBJ1-5, with D possibly being TRBD1 (5 bases). In germline, CDR1 is SNHLY, CDR2 FYNNEI. V lost 4 bases to trimming and J lost 9 bases, with 10 bases between them. This CDR3 has 12 residues. CDR3 sequence reads: CASSGGASPQHF. The CDR3 DNA is TGTGCCAGCAGTGGGGGCGCTTCGCCCCAGCATTTT.

The V gene is TRBV7-9, the J gene TRBJ2-3; 8 bases align to TRBD2. Trimming at V came to 8 bases and at J to 4 bases, leaving 17 bases not matched to a gene. The germline CDR1 and CDR2 sequences are SEHNR and FQNEAQ (reference sequence). The CDR3 covers 17 residues. CDR3 sequence: CASGKMVTSVPPDTQYF. In DNA form, the CDR3 reads TGTGCCAGCGGGAAGATGGTGACTAGCGTACCCCCAGATACGCAGTATTTT. The complete variable domain, with remaining parts taken from reference TRBV7-9 and TRBJ2-3, reads DTGVSQNPRHKITKRGQNVTFRCDPISEHNRLYWYRQTLGQGPEFLTYFQNEAQLEKSRLLSDRFSAERPKGSFSTLEIQRTEQGDSAMYLCASGKMVTSVPPDTQYFGPGTRLTVL.

V usage is TRBV5-6 and J usage is TRBJ2-3; 8 bases are shared with TRBD2. This CDR3 is built from 14 residues. Germline loops: CDR1 SGHDT, CDR2 YYEEEE. Trimming took 0 bases from V and 4 from J; bases not matched to a gene: 1. The CDR3 DNA reads TGTGCCAGCAGCTTGGGGACTAGCTCAGATACGCAGTATTTT. Translated: CASSLGTSSDTQYF.

In its sample, this clone was seen a few times. The gene calls are TRBV7-9 and TRBJ1-1, with 7 nucleotides matching TRBD1. Trimming took 1 base from V and 4 from J; bases not matched to a gene: 3. The germline CDR1 and CDR2 sequences are SEHNR and FQNEAQ (reference sequence). The CDR3 loop spans 14 amino acids. CDR3 in amino acids: CASSLEGGSTEAFF. CDR3 in DNA: TGTGCCAGCAGCTTAGAAGGGGGCTCCACTGAAGCTTTCTTT.

The V and J genes are TRBV5-4 and TRBJ1-6; D is ambiguous. CDR3 size: 13 residues. Looked up from germline, CDR1 is SGHNT and CDR2 is YYREEE (reference sequence). The ends were cut back, 6 bases at V and 10 bases at J, with 14 bases in the middle. Here the CDR3 DNA reads TGTGCCAGCAACAGAGAGGGCCGATCACCCCTCCACTTT. This translates into CASNREGRSPLHF.

The rearrangement uses TRBV9 and TRBJ2-1; D is possibly TRBD2 (6 bases). Per the germline V gene, CDR1 is SGDLS and CDR2 is YYNGEE. V was trimmed by 4 bases and J by 10 bases, leaving 15 bases between them. This CDR3 contains 13 residues. CDR3 in amino acids: CASSPDGGNEQFF. CDR3 nucleotide sequence: TGTGCCAGCAGCCCTGATGGAGGGAACGAGCAGTTCTTC.

This clone has more than one count but fewer than ten. This sequence joins TRBV4-3 and TRBJ1-3, with D uncertain. From germline, CDR1 is LGHNA and CDR2 YSLEER. The V gene lost 0 bases and the J gene lost 4 bases, with 7 bases spanning the gap. This CDR3 is 14 amino acids long. CDR3 region: CASSQEETGNTIYF. In nucleotides, the CDR3 is TGCGCCAGCAGCCAAGAAGAAACAGGAAACACCATATATTTT.

This clone was counted only a few times. The genes are TRBV28 and TRBJ2-7; TRBD2 matches at 7 bases. The V and J ends lost 5 bases and 6 bases, in that order; junction bases with no gene match: 10. Germline CDR1 and CDR2: MDHEN and SYDVKM. The CDR3 length is 14 residues. The CDR3 loop is CASSTAGQAAEQYF. CDR3 nucleotides: TGTGCCAGCAGTACAGCGGGGCAGGCCGCCGAGCAGTACTTC.

The J gene is TRBJ2-3, the V gene TRBV4-2; no clear D. V lost 2 bases and J 7 bases, leaving 13 bases between the germline ends. The germline V gene encodes CDR1 LGHNA and CDR2 YNFKEQ. The CDR3 length is 14 residues. This CDR3 is CASSQSQAPNTQYF. The CDR3 DNA reads as TGTGCCAGCAGCCAATCGCAGGCCCCCAATACGCAGTATTTT.

A few counts support this clone. This chain joins TRBV30 and TRBJ2-1; unclear D gene. There are 13 residues in the CDR3. V lost 2 bases to trimming and J lost 10 bases, with 15 bases between them. Germline-derived CDR1 and CDR2 are GTSNPN and SVGIG (reference sequence). This chain's CDR3 is CAWSPQITHEQFF. The CDR3 bases are TGTGCCTGGAGTCCGCAGATAACCCACGAGCAGTTCTTC.

The chain carries TRBV30 and TRBJ2-5; D not resolved. The assigned J gene may be wrong: the sequence end matches TRBJ2-7 better. CDR1 is GTSNPN and CDR2 is SVGIG in the germline V gene (reference sequence). The CDR3 covers 12 residues. The CDR3 spells CAWSVLSYEQYF. Written as DNA, the CDR3 is TGTGCCTGGAGTGTACTCTCCTACGAGCAGTACTTC.

In this sample, this clone turned up a few times. CDR3 sequence: CASSPGTLYNEQFF. Here the CDR3 DNA reads TGTGCCAGCTCACCAGGCACGCTCTACAATGAGCAGTTCTTC. The chain couples TRBV18 to TRBJ2-1; no definite D call. Germline V gene data show CDR1 as KGHSH and CDR2 as LQKENI. Trimming pared 2 bases from V and 3 bases from J, leaving 8 bases between. The CDR3 is 14 amino acids.

This clone has only a few counts. J is TRBJ2-7 and V is TRBV5-1; 9 bases fit TRBD1. The J segment lost 4 bases and the V segment lost 0 bases, leaving 5 bases of the junction unmatched. The germline V gene has CDR1 SGHRS and CDR2 YFSETQ. The CDR3 spans 15 residues. CDR3 amino acids: CASSLAGQGGYEQYF. CDR3 nucleotide sequence: TGCGCCAGCAGCTTGGCGGGACAGGGTGGTTACGAGCAGTACTTC.

There are a few counts of this clone. The chain couples TRBV7-8 to TRBJ2-1, with D hard to call. Germline V gene sequence: CDR1 SGHVS, CDR2 FQNEAQ. Trimming stripped 5 bases from V and 0 bases from J, with 5 bases between. This CDR3 comprises 13 residues. CDR3 in DNA: TGTGCCAGCAGCCTCAGCTCCTACAATGAGCAGTTCTTC. Encoded protein: CASSLSSYNEQFF.

This clone appeared a few times. The V gene is TRBV2, the J gene TRBJ2-5; D is possibly TRBD2 (6 bases). Trimming pared 6 bases from V and 1 base from J, leaving 15 bases between. The germline V gene has CDR1 SNHLY and CDR2 FYNNEI. The CDR3 runs to 15 residues. The CDR3 nucleotides read TGTGCCAGCAGGGGGGAGGACGGGACCCAAGAGACCCAGTACTTC. The encoded protein is CASRGEDGTQETQYF. The full variable domain, in which reference TRBV2 and TRBJ2-5 provide the parts outside the CDR3, is EPEVTQTPSHQVTQMGQEVILRCVPISNHLYFYWYRQILGQKVEFLVSFYNNEISEKSEIFDDQFSVERPDGSNFTLKIRSTKLEDSAMYFCASRGEDGTQETQYFGPGTRLLVL.

In its sample, this clone was seen a few times. The chain recombines TRBV29-1 with TRBJ2-7; the D gene is possibly TRBD1 (6 bases). This CDR3 region has 14 residues. V was trimmed by 6 bases and J by 2 bases, leaving 17 bases between them. Per the germline V gene, CDR1 is SQVTM and CDR2 is ANQGSEA. CDR3 coding DNA: TGCAGCGTGAGTCGGACAGCTTCGGCCTACGAGCAGTACTTC. Amino acid sequence: CSVSRTASAYEQYF.

CDR3 residues: CATSRASGNSYEQYF. Written as DNA, the CDR3 is TGTGCCACCAGCAGGGCTAGCGGGAACTCCTACGAGCAGTACTTC. The chain carries TRBV15 and TRBJ2-5; 9 bases match TRBD2. The end of the DNA is better explained by TRBJ2-7, so the J call may be wrong. CDR1 and CDR2 (germline): LNHNV, YYDKDF (reference sequence). This CDR3 is 15 amino acids long.

This clone was counted between two and nine times. The chain carries TRBV29-1 and TRBJ2-1; 9 bases align to TRBD1. CDR1 and CDR2 from the germline V gene are SQVTM and ANQGSEA. V was clipped by 2 bases and J by 7 bases; unmatched bases: 6. This CDR3 comprises 14 residues. CDR3 nucleotides: TGCAGCGTTGAAAGGGACAGGGATTTGAATGAGCAGTTCTTC. Amino acid sequence: CSVERDRDLNEQFF.

The chain combines TRBV30 with TRBJ1-1; D is perhaps TRBD1 (5 bases). V shed 2 bases and J shed 3 bases, with 13 bases lying between them. Looked up from germline, CDR1 is GTSNPN and CDR2 is SVGIG (reference sequence). The CDR3 runs 14 residues. CDR3 in amino acids: CAWSTRGGYTEAFF. For the CDR3, the DNA is TGTGCCTGGAGTACGCGGGGGGGGTACACTGAAGCTTTCTTT.